This T cell receptor (beta chain) was recorded in a study of blood T cell repertoires in COVID-19. On the study more broadly: The study drew acute and convalescent COVID-19 samples from the United States, Italy and Spain. T cells, B-cell-depleted T cells, or PBMCs supplied cDNA or gDNA.

Authors' processing steps: Reference gene primer amplification gave nucleated cell count estimates. Profiled with immunoSEQ multiplex PCR; TCRdb holds only in-frame clones, not every one. V and J calls and clone size are given by that table; D and trimming were obtained from the DNA. Of about 40,000 clones listed, approximately 84% are singletons. The CDR3 is 13 residues long. From germline, CDR1 is SGHRS and CDR2 YFSETQ. V was cut by 3 bases and J by 5 bases, with 10 bases left in between. The sample comprised peripheral blood. The clonotype originates from a human donor in a cohort sampled during active COVID-19. This sequence joins TRBV5-1 and TRBJ2-3, with a possible D match to TRBD1 (6 bases). The chain's CDR3 is CASSYPRGDTQYF. CDR3 coding DNA: TGCGCCAGCAGCTACCCCAGGGGAGATACGCAGTATTTT.